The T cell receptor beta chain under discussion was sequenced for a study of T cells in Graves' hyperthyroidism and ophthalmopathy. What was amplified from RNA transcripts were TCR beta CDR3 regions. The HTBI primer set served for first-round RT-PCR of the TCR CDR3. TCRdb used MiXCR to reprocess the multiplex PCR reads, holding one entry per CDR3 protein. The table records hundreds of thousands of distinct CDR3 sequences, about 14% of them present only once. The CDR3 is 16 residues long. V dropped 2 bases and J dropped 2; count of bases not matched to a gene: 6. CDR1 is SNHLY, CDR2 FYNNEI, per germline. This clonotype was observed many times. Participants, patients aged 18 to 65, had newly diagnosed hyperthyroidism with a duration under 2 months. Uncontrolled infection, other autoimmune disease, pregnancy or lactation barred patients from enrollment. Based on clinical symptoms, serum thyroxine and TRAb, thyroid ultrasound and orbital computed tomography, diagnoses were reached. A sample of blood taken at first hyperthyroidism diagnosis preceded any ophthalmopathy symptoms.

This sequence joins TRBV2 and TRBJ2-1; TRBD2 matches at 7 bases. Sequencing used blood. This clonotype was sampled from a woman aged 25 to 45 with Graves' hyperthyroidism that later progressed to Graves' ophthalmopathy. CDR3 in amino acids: CASSERREQAYNEQFF. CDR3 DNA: TGTGCCAGCAGTGAAAGGCGGGAGCAGGCCTACAATGAGCAGTTCTTC.